This T cell receptor (beta chain) comes out of a study of T cell repertoires in cytomegalovirus infection. Across the study: Through public TCR beta signatures, both CMV infection and matching HLA type were indicated. Study conclusions and caveats: Cumulative frequency of public TCR beta families picked out carriers of CMV plus the relevant HLA. HLA-C-restricted CMV clonotypes gave the most frequent clonotype in two of eight donors.

Germline CDR1 and CDR2: KGHDR and SFDVKD. With V trimmed by 4 bases and J by 5 bases, 8 bases remained unmatched. The CDR3 runs 15 residues. Using its own MiXCR run on the reads, TCRdb lists one record per CDR3 protein. The sample holds hundreds of thousands of distinct CDR3 sequences, approximately 25% seen once. Points on this clonotype: The antigen remains undetermined.

This TCR came from a human donor in good health (CMV status not recorded). Some clones in this sample may be carry-over from other donors' samples. V gene TRBV24-1 combines with J gene TRBJ2-5; 8 nucleotides align to TRBD1. Material for sequencing was CD8+ T cells from PBMCs. The CDR3 sequence: CATSEPTGAMETQYF. DNA for the CDR3: TGTGCCACCAGTGAGCCGACAGGGGCGATGGAGACCCAGTACTTC.